The 19 T cell receptor beta chains below come from one sample, sequenced in a study of blood T cell repertoires in COVID-19. Data came from immunoSEQ multiplex PCR; TCRdb stores just in-frame clones and leaves some out. In the table there are 350,000 to 450,000 clones, roughly 84% of which are singletons. Sequences were obtained from PBMCs or T cells enriched from blood (not recorded which). Receptors originate from a woman between 18 and 29 years old who had been exposed to COVID-19.

The chain joins TRBV5-6 to TRBJ2-7; D might be TRBD2 (6 bases). Germline loops: CDR1 SGHDT, CDR2 YYEEEE. V lost 2 bases, J lost 7 bases, and 16 bases lay in between. This CDR3 is built from 14 residues. Written as DNA, the CDR3 is TGTGCCAGCAGCTTTCTTGGCGGGACTGGGGAGCAGTACTTC. Translated: CASSFLGGTGEQYF.

The CDR3 reads CASSPNPGSWGYTF. The CDR3 DNA follows: TGTGCCAGCAGCCCGAATCCGGGAAGCTGGGGCTACACCTTC. V gene TRBV6-5 combines with J gene TRBJ1-2; D is unresolved. The germline CDR1 and CDR2 sequences are MNHEY and SVGAGI. The length of the CDR3 is 14 residues. Deletions cut 6 bases from V and 8 bases from J, with 19 bases between.

The chain couples TRBV28 to TRBJ1-5; D unresolved. V was pared by 7 bases and J by 2 bases, with 6 bases between. CDR1 and CDR2 (germline): MDHEN, SYDVKM. This CDR3 is built from 12 residues. The CDR3 DNA sequence: TGTGCCAGCATTCGTGGCAATCAGCCCCAGCATTTT. This codes for CASIRGNQPQHF.

V gene TRBV15 combines with J gene TRBJ2-1, with 9 bases identical to TRBD1. CDR1 and CDR2 (germline): LNHNV, YYDKDF (reference sequence). With 4 bases clipped from V and 5 bases from J, the junction kept 3 bases outside the gene matches. There are 14 residues in the CDR3. CDR3 amino acids: CATSNDRGNNEQFF. CDR3 bases: TGTGCCACCAGCAATGACAGGGGGAACAATGAGCAGTTCTTC. Together with reference TRBV15 and TRBJ2-1, the CDR3 gives the full variable domain: DAMVIQNPRYQVTQFGKPVTLSCSQTLNHNVMYWYQQKSSQAPKLLFHYYDKDFNNEADTPDNFQSRRPNTSFCFLDIRSPGLGDTAMYLCATSNDRGNNEQFFGPGTRLTVL.

This clone has just one count. This chain uses TRBV5-1 with TRBJ2-3, with D possibly matching TRBD1 (5 bases). Germline-derived CDR1 and CDR2 are SGHRS and YFSETQ. The CDR3 contains 15 residues. Trimming took 0 bases from V and 3 from J, leaving 11 bases between them. For the CDR3, the DNA is TGCGCCAGCAGCTTGGGGTCAGGGCATACAGATACGCAGTATTTT. Translating gives CASSLGSGHTDTQYF.

The chain carries TRBV6-5 and TRBJ2-7; D unclear. CDR1 is MNHEY and CDR2 is SVGAGI in the germline V gene. Trimming cost V 0 bases and J 4 bases, with 7 bases left between them. The CDR3 is 13 amino acids. CDR3 region: CASSYSRRYEQYF. CDR3 DNA sequence: TGTGCCAGCAGTTACTCTCGGAGATACGAGCAGTACTTC.

The V and J genes are TRBV11-2 and TRBJ2-7; no firm D call. V lost 4 bases to trimming and J lost 3 bases, with 7 bases between them. The CDR3 has 12 residues. The germline V gene encodes CDR1 SGHAT and CDR2 FQNNGV. CDR3 nucleotide sequence: TGTGCCAGCAGCTCCAGAGGCTACGAGCAGTACTTC. This sequence encodes CASSSRGYEQYF.

A word on this clone: A junction end diverges from the germline sequence, so it may reflect a read error. The chain is built from TRBV7-7 and TRBJ2-2; 7 bases are shared with TRBD1. CDR3 length: 16 residues. Germline CDR1 and CDR2: SSHAT and FNYEAQ (reference sequence). The CDR3 DNA reads as TGTGCTAGCAGCCCCCAAGTGGGACAGCTTGGGGGGGAGCTGTTTTTT. Amino acid sequence: CASSPQVGQLGGELFF.

The chain has TRBV9 and TRBJ1-2; TRBD1 aligns across 7 bases. The CDR3 loop spans 15 amino acids. The V gene's germline CDR1 is SGDLS and CDR2 YYNGEE. V was pared by 4 bases and J by 0 bases, with 6 bases of the junction left unmatched. The CDR3 spells CASSLAGTANYGYTF. The CDR3 DNA sequence: TGTGCCAGCAGCCTCGCCGGGACAGCTAACTATGGCTACACCTTC.

The chain joins TRBV4-1 to TRBJ1-2; no definite D call. Germline V gene lookup returns CDR1 MGHRA and CDR2 YSYEKL. The CDR3 is 15 amino acids. The V end lost 4 bases, the J end lost 0 bases, and 12 bases lay between the germline ends. In DNA form, the CDR3 reads TGCGCCAGCAGCCCCCGGGTGCCGGCTAACTATGGCTACACCTTC. Translated: CASSPRVPANYGYTF.

The genes are TRBV6-1 and TRBJ1-5; 7 positions match TRBD1. V trimming: 2 bases; J trimming: 4 bases; junction bases outside the gene matches: 2. This CDR3 spans 14 amino acids. The germline CDR1 and CDR2 sequences are MNHNS and SASEGT. The CDR3 is CASSEYRGNQPQHF. In DNA, the CDR3 is TGTGCCAGCAGTGAATACAGGGGAAATCAGCCCCAGCATTTT.

The table lists this clone with a few counts. The chain combines TRBV19 with TRBJ2-2; D ambiguous. V lost 7 bases, J lost 6 bases, and 6 bases lay in between. CDR3 length: 11 amino acids. Germline assignment: CDR1 LNHDA and CDR2 SQIVND (reference sequence). CDR3 protein: CASIYAGELFF. The CDR3 nucleotides read TGTGCCAGTATCTATGCCGGGGAGCTGTTTTTT. The complete variable domain, with remaining parts taken from reference TRBV19 and TRBJ2-2, reads DGGITQSPKYLFRKEGQNVTLSCEQNLNHDAMYWYRQDPGQGLRLIYYSQIVNDFQKGDIAEGYSVSREKKESFPLTVTSAQKNPTAFYLCASIYAGELFFGEGSRLTVL.

The chain employs TRBV15 and TRBJ1-1, with TRBD1 identical over 9 bases. Trimming cost V 1 base and J 7 bases; bases outside gene matches: 4. CDR1 is LNHNV, CDR2 YYDKDF, per germline (reference sequence). There are 14 residues in the CDR3. The CDR3 reads CATSRGDRVVEAFF. In DNA, the CDR3 is TGTGCCACCAGCAGAGGGGACAGGGTGGTTGAAGCTTTCTTT.

The chain links TRBV28 to TRBJ2-7, with D uncertain. The V end lost 1 base, the J end lost 0 bases, and 4 bases lay between the germline ends. The CDR3 length is 13 residues. CDR1 and CDR2 from the germline V gene are MDHEN and SYDVKM. CDR3 sequence: CASSLFISYEQYF. In DNA form, the CDR3 reads TGTGCCAGCAGTTTATTTATCTCCTACGAGCAGTACTTC.

This clone was picked up a small number of times. V usage is TRBV18 and J usage is TRBJ2-7; 7 positions match TRBD1. CDR1 is KGHSH and CDR2 is LQKENI in the germline V gene. The CDR3 covers 15 residues. The V and J ends lost 3 bases and 3 bases, in that order; junction bases with no gene match: 8. In nucleotides, the CDR3 is TGTGCCAGCTCACCCGCGGGCCCAGGGGGCTACGAGCAGTACTTC. Protein sequence: CASSPAGPGGYEQYF.

The gene calls are TRBV2 and TRBJ1-5, with TRBD1 matching 9 bases. V shed 10 bases, J shed 9 bases, and the junction held 10 bases outside the gene matches. Per the germline V gene, CDR1 is SNHLY and CDR2 is FYNNEI. This CDR3 spans 13 amino acids. CDR3 bases: TGTGCCATCAGACCGGGACAGGGTTTGCCCCAGCATTTT. Encoded protein: CAIRPGQGLPQHF.

A remark on this clone: Other nucleotide sequences from this sample produce the same CDR3. The rearrangement uses TRBV19 and TRBJ2-7; TRBD1 might be the D (6 bases). Germline values: CDR1 LNHDA, CDR2 SQIVND (reference sequence). Trimming took off 1 base at V and 2 bases at J, with 6 bases between the two ends. CDR3 length equals 13 residues. CDR3 nucleotides: TGTGCCAGTAGTATAGGACAGGCCTACGAGCAGTACTTC. Protein: CASSIGQAYEQYF.

The V call is TRBV4-2, the J call TRBJ2-5; 12 bases are a match to TRBD2. This CDR3 has 17 amino acids. CDR1 and CDR2 from the germline V gene are LGHNA and YNFKEQ. V shed 4 bases, J shed 2 bases, and the junction held 8 bases outside the gene matches. The CDR3 protein is CASSLGSSGRVQETQYF. DNA for the CDR3: TGTGCCAGCAGCCTAGGCTCTAGCGGGAGGGTACAAGAGACCCAGTACTTC.

This chain connects TRBV15 to TRBJ2-3; 7 bases line up with TRBD1. The CDR3 is 14 residues long. The J segment lost 3 bases and the V segment lost 7 bases, leaving 7 bases of the junction unmatched. The germline V gene has CDR1 LNHNV and CDR2 YYDKDF (reference sequence). CDR3 region: CATNPTGWTDTQYF. The CDR3 bases are TGTGCCACCAATCCGACAGGGTGGACAGATACGCAGTATTTT. Based on the CDR3 plus reference TRBV15 and TRBJ2-3, the full variable domain is DAMVIQNPRYQVTQFGKPVTLSCSQTLNHNVMYWYQQKSSQAPKLLFHYYDKDFNNEADTPDNFQSRRPNTSFCFLDIRSPGLGDTAMYLCATNPTGWTDTQYFGPGTRLTVL.